This entry concerns a single TCR beta chain. The data originate from a study of long-term antiretroviral therapy in people with HIV. The germline V gene encodes CDR1 WNHNN and CDR2 SYGVQD (reference sequence). The CDR3 is 12 residues long. Germline trimming cut 8 bases from V and 4 bases from J; bases unmatched to any gene: 1. At the survey level, the v3.0 immunoSEQ assay was run. Here immunoSEQ multiplex PCR was the method, and the copy in TCRdb shows in-frame clones only, minus some. The table records around 8,000 clones, about 80% of them present only once. Without exception, participants with HIV were treated in the United States.

The starting material was unsorted PBMCs, obtained 0.1 years after starting antiretroviral therapy. The source of this sequence is a man between 35 and 55 years old with HIV. The chain is built from TRBV10-1 and TRBJ1-5; 8 bases align to TRBD1. The CDR3 DNA is TGCGCCAGCGGACAGGGAAATCAGCCCCAGCATTTT. Encoded protein: CASGQGNQPQHF.